The 26 T cell receptor beta chains in this list originate from one sample, sequenced in a study of control samples from healthy donors and cancer patients. Produced via immunoSEQ multiplex PCR; TCRdb's table is partial and in-frame only. This sample has roughly 170,000 clones, with under 95% found just once. Material: blood. The receptors come from a young woman in good health.

The chain couples TRBV2 to TRBJ2-3; D perhaps matches TRBD2 (6 bases). Deletions cut 11 bases from V and 2 bases from J, with 23 bases between. The CDR3 is made up of 16 amino acids. CDR1 and CDR2 from the germline V gene are SNHLY and FYNNEI. This CDR3 reads CALSRGGNTLTDTQYF. DNA of the CDR3: TGTGCCTTATCACGGGGCGGGAACACCCTCACAGATACGCAGTATTTT.

V and J are TRBV2 and TRBJ1-2; maybe TRBD1 (6 bases). Trimming shortened V by 5 bases and J by 6 bases, and 13 bases separated the two germline ends. This CDR3 contains 13 residues. From germline, CDR1 is SNHLY and CDR2 FYNNEI. CDR3 nucleotide sequence: TGTGCCAGCAGTTATAGGAGGGGGGATGGCTACACCTTC. Residues: CASSYRRGDGYTF.

This rearrangement joins TRBV27 to TRBJ2-1, with D possibly TRBD2 on 5 matching bases. The CDR3 length is 15 residues. V was pared by 3 bases and J by 0 bases, with 9 bases between. Germline V lookup: CDR1 MNHEY, CDR2 SMNVEV (reference sequence). As DNA, the CDR3 is TGTGCCAGCAGTTTCATAGGGAGCTCCTACAATGAGCAGTTCTTC. Residues: CASSFIGSSYNEQFF.

The V and J genes are TRBV2 and TRBJ2-7, with 8 bases that match TRBD2. The CDR3 has 16 residues. Germline loops: CDR1 SNHLY, CDR2 FYNNEI. Germline trimming cut 10 bases from V and 4 bases from J; bases unmatched to any gene: 18. The CDR3 DNA reads as TGTGCCATCGCTCGGATACCGGGACTAGGAGATTACGAGCAGTACTTC. Its protein product is CAIARIPGLGDYEQYF. Using reference TRBV2 and TRBJ2-7 for the parts outside the CDR3, the full variable domain is EPEVTQTPSHQVTQMGQEVILRCVPISNHLYFYWYRQILGQKVEFLVSFYNNEISEKSEIFDDQFSVERPDGSNFTLKIRSTKLEDSAMYFCAIARIPGLGDYEQYFGPGTRLTVT.

V is TRBV7-2 and J is TRBJ2-7; 12 nucleotides line up with TRBD2. There are 16 residues in the CDR3. Germline CDR1 is SGHTA and CDR2 is FQGNSA. The J segment lost 3 bases and the V segment lost 1 base, leaving 4 bases of the junction unmatched. The DNA of the CDR3 is TGTGCCAGCAGCTTAGAGCTAGCGGGAGGGGTCTACGAGCAGTACTTC. This sequence encodes CASSLELAGGVYEQYF.

The genes are TRBV27 and TRBJ2-2; D might be TRBD1 (5 bases). Between the trimmed V and J ends, which lost 2 bases and 0 bases, there was a span of 10 bases. This CDR3 has 16 residues. Germline CDR1 MNHEY, CDR2 SMNVEV (reference sequence). Here the CDR3 DNA reads TGTGCCAGCAGTTTACGAGGCAGGGCGAACACCGGGGAGCTGTTTTTT. It translates to CASSLRGRANTGELFF.

This rearrangement joins TRBV7-3 to TRBJ1-1; 7 bases map to TRBD1. This CDR3 is 15 amino acids long. Losses at the gene ends were 5 bases for V and 0 bases for J; bases not matched to a gene: 6. Germline lookup yields CDR1 SGHTA and CDR2 FQGTGA. CDR3 loop: CASSATGVLNTEAFF. DNA of the CDR3: TGTGCCAGCAGCGCAACAGGGGTCCTGAACACTGAAGCTTTCTTT.

V gene TRBV9 combines with J gene TRBJ1-1; D not certain. Germline CDR1 SGDLS, CDR2 YYNGEE. Trimming removed 0 bases from V and 0 bases from J, with 3 bases in between. The CDR3 covers 13 residues. The CDR3 DNA sequence: TGTGCCAGCAGCGTAGTCTTGAACACTGAAGCTTTCTTT. Translation: CASSVVLNTEAFF. The variable domain in full, with the rest retrieved from reference TRBV9 and TRBJ1-1, is DSGVTQTPKHLITATGQRVTLRCSPRSGDLSVYWYQQSLDQGLQFLIQYYNGEERAKGNILERFSAQQFPDLHSELNLSSLELGDSALYFCASSVVLNTEAFFGQGTRLTVV.

This clone appeared a single time. The chain carries TRBV9 and TRBJ2-5; D is perhaps TRBD1 or TRBD2 (5 bases each). Germline V gene data show CDR1 as SGDLS and CDR2 as YYNGEE. The V and J ends lost 2 bases and 2 bases respectively, with 10 bases between them. The CDR3 runs to 14 residues. The CDR3 DNA reads as TGTGCCAGCAGCGTCCACGGGGCACAAGAGACCCAGTACTTC. This gives the protein CASSVHGAQETQYF.

The chain uses TRBV28 and TRBJ1-2; a weak D match, TRBD1 (5 bases). The V gene lost 2 bases and the J gene lost 3 bases, with 16 bases spanning the gap. CDR3 size: 16 residues. Per the germline V gene, CDR1 is MDHEN and CDR2 is SYDVKM. The CDR3 region is CASSLHPGEMDYGYTF. The CDR3 coding sequence is TGTGCCAGCAGTTTACACCCGGGGGAGATGGACTATGGCTACACCTTC.

The gene calls are TRBV6-5 and TRBJ2-7; TRBD2 matches at 7 bases. The germline V gene has CDR1 MNHEY and CDR2 SVGAGI. The CDR3 runs to 15 residues. Losses at the gene ends were 6 bases for V and 3 bases for J; bases not matched to a gene: 11. The CDR3 nucleotides read TGTGCCAGCAGGGAGGGAACTAGCGACTACTACGAGCAGTACTTC. Encoded protein: CASREGTSDYYEQYF.

The chain joins TRBV5-5 to TRBJ2-1, with D possibly TRBD1 on 5 matching bases. Trimming pared 1 base from V and 1 base from J, leaving 9 bases between. From germline, CDR1 is SGHKS and CDR2 YYEKEE (reference sequence). This CDR3 has 15 residues. The CDR3 DNA follows: TGTGCCAGCAGCTTGCTAGGGGCGTCCTACAATGAGCAGTTCTTC. It translates to CASSLLGASYNEQFF.

The J gene is TRBJ2-5, the V gene TRBV7-9; no clear D. The CDR3 has 14 amino acids. Germline V gives CDR1 SEHNR, CDR2 FQNEAQ (reference sequence). V was pared by 0 bases and J by 2 bases, with 7 bases between. CDR3 region: CASSLAGRQETQYF. The CDR3 nucleotides read TGTGCCAGCAGCTTAGCAGGGCGGCAAGAGACCCAGTACTTC.

Comments on this clone: Other DNA sequences in the same sample also yield this CDR3. The chain joins TRBV12-3 or TRBV12-4 to TRBJ2-1; TRBD1 is a possible D gene (6 bases). Trimming left V 3 bases short and J 10 bases short, with 7 bases between. The CDR3 is 11 amino acids. DNA for the CDR3: TGTGCCAGCAGTTTGGGGGCCGAGCAGTTCTTC. It specifies CASSLGAEQFF.

This chain uses TRBV20-1 with TRBJ2-5; no clear D. Germline V CDR1 and CDR2: DFQATT, SNEGSKA (reference sequence). The CDR3 extends over 11 amino acids. V was shortened by 5 bases and J by 3 bases, with 7 bases between the two germline ends. In DNA, the CDR3 is TGCAGTGCTCAACCCGAAGAGACCCAGTACTTC. Translated, it gives CSAQPEETQYF.

V and J are TRBV6-5 and TRBJ2-5, with a possible D match to TRBD2 (5 bases). The CDR3 is 15 amino acids. Trimming stripped 4 bases from V and 5 bases from J, with 17 bases between. Germline V gives CDR1 MNHEY, CDR2 SVGAGI. Here the CDR3 reads CASSSLGPGMETQYF. CDR3 nucleotide sequence: TGTGCCAGCAGTTCACTGGGTCCCGGGATGGAGACCCAGTACTTC.

This clone was seen a single time. This chain uses TRBV19 with TRBJ2-7; possibly TRBD1 for D (6 bases). The CDR3 sequence is 14 residues long. Germline V gene data show CDR1 as LNHDA and CDR2 as SQIVND (reference sequence). V lost 1 base, J lost 1 base, and 8 bases lay in between. The CDR3 DNA reads as TGTGCCAGTAGTATAGCCGGACAGTCCTACGAGCAGTACTTC. Translation: CASSIAGQSYEQYF. Supplemented by reference TRBV19 and TRBJ2-7, the full variable domain reads DGGITQSPKYLFRKEGQNVTLSCEQNLNHDAMYWYRQDPGQGLRLIYYSQIVNDFQKGDIAEGYSVSREKKESFPLTVTSAQKNPTAFYLCASSIAGQSYEQYFGPGTRLTVT.

The V gene is TRBV28, the J gene TRBJ1-6; D is ambiguous. The CDR3 sequence is 14 residues long. Trimming stripped 3 bases from V and 11 bases from J, with 14 bases between. Germline V gene sequence: CDR1 MDHEN, CDR2 SYDVKM. CDR3 in amino acids: CASSFVAPYTPLHF. As DNA, the CDR3 is TGTGCCAGCAGTTTCGTGGCACCCTACACACCCCTCCACTTT.

The chain is built from TRBV20-1 and TRBJ1-2; TRBD1 aligns across 7 bases. Per germline, CDR1 DFQATT and CDR2 SNEGSKA (reference sequence). With V trimmed by 3 bases and J by 8 bases, 12 bases remained unmatched. This CDR3 has 14 residues. The CDR3 spells CSASFGTAFEGYTF. CDR3 bases: TGCAGTGCTAGTTTCGGGACAGCATTCGAGGGCTACACCTTC.

The V gene is TRBV5-4, the J gene TRBJ1-1; D remains ambiguous. V lost 2 bases and J 0 bases, leaving 2 bases between the germline ends. The CDR3 is 12 amino acids. Germline loops: CDR1 SGHNT, CDR2 YYREEE (reference sequence). CDR3 protein: CASSFLNTEAFF. In DNA form, the CDR3 reads TGTGCCAGCAGCTTTTTGAACACTGAAGCTTTCTTT.

The gene calls are TRBV7-8 and TRBJ2-3; 7 positions match TRBD1. V lost 8 bases to trimming and J lost 0 bases; unmatched junction nucleotides: 11. The CDR3 is 16 amino acids. Germline V gives CDR1 SGHVS, CDR2 FQNEAQ. The DNA for the CDR3 is TGTGCCAGCCGCCTTCGACAGGGCCTTAGCACAGATACGCAGTATTTT. This codes for CASRLRQGLSTDTQYF.

The rearrangement links TRBV6-5 to TRBJ1-2; possibly TRBD1 for D (6 bases). Germline loops: CDR1 MNHEY, CDR2 SVGAGI. There are 13 residues in the CDR3. The ends were cut back, 2 bases at V and 4 bases at J, with 8 bases in the middle. CDR3 nucleotide sequence: TGTGCCAGCAGTTACCAGGGGACCTATGGCTACACCTTC. Translated: CASSYQGTYGYTF.

The rearrangement links TRBV7-9 to TRBJ2-1; 7 positions match TRBD2. CDR1 is SEHNR and CDR2 is FQNEAQ in the germline V gene (reference sequence). This CDR3 region has 16 residues. Germline trimming cut 5 bases from V and 7 bases from J; bases unmatched to any gene: 14. Here the CDR3 DNA reads TGTGCCAGCAGCCAAAAGCGGGGTGCCCTAGGTAATGAGCAGTTCTTC. Encoded protein: CASSQKRGALGNEQFF.

This clone was counted once. This chain links TRBV15 with TRBJ2-1; 9 positions match TRBD1. There are 16 residues in the CDR3. The V gene end was trimmed by 8 bases and the J gene end by 7 bases; junction bases not matched to a gene: 15. The germline V gene has CDR1 LNHNV and CDR2 YYDKDF (reference sequence). For the CDR3, the DNA is TGTGCCACCCAAAGTGGACAGGGGCAAAGAGGGAATGAGCAGTTCTTC. As protein: CATQSGQGQRGNEQFF. Combining the CDR3 with reference TRBV15 and TRBJ2-1 gives the whole variable domain DAMVIQNPRYQVTQFGKPVTLSCSQTLNHNVMYWYQQKSSQAPKLLFHYYDKDFNNEADTPDNFQSRRPNTSFCFLDIRSPGLGDTAMYLCATQSGQGQRGNEQFFGPGTRLTVL.

This clone has only one observation. V gene TRBV28 combines with J gene TRBJ1-5; 9 positions match TRBD1. CDR3 length equals 14 residues. Germline CDR1 MDHEN, CDR2 SYDVKM. The J segment lost 6 bases and the V segment lost 7 bases, leaving 7 bases of the junction unmatched. The CDR3 region is CASITGTGSQPQHF. CDR3 bases: TGTGCCAGCATCACAGGGACAGGGAGTCAGCCCCAGCATTTT.

The chain employs TRBV7-6 and TRBJ1-3; D uncertain. Germline assignment: CDR1 SGHVS and CDR2 FNYEAQ. Trimming pared 0 bases from V and 1 base from J, leaving 10 bases between. The CDR3 totals 16 residues. This CDR3 reads CASSLAHRMSGNTIYF. CDR3 sequence (DNA): TGTGCCAGCAGCTTAGCCCACCGGATGTCTGGAAACACCATATATTTT.